The rows below give T cell receptor beta chains drawn from one sample of a study of blood T cell repertoires in COVID-19. Method: immunoSEQ multiplex PCR; TCRdb's copy keeps in-frame clones and lacks some. Counted here are around 250,000 clones, 80% to 90% occurring once; the ten biggest clones make up around 8.9%. The sample was peripheral blood. The receptors come from a man aged 40-50 years with active or convalescent COVID-19. Both conserved end residues are part of each CDR3. A D gene is named only where the DNA matches it firmly. The size field is filled for only some rows; it gives once, few, many or a size class.

cdr3_length | d_call | clone_size | j_call | v_call | cdr3_aa | cdr3_nt
15 | . | many | TRBJ2-7 | TRBV2 | CASSAPGRGAYEQYF | TGTGCCAGCAGCGCACCGGGACGGGGGGCATACGAGCAGTACTTC
12 | . | . | TRBJ1-2 | TRBV6-5 | CASRPTTGGYTF | TGTGCCAGCCGCCCAACCACAGGGGGCTACACCTTC
15 | . | . | TRBJ1-5 | TRBV18 | CASSPQTPGSEPQHF | TGTGCCAGCTCACCACAGACACCGGGGTCTGAACCCCAGCATTTT
16 | TRBD1 | . | TRBJ2-7 | TRBV5-5 | CASSSRQGFSSYEQYF | TGTGCCAGCAGCTCCAGACAGGGATTCAGTTCCTACGAGCAGTACTTC
15 | TRBD2 | . | TRBJ2-1 | TRBV9 | CASSVSGTSGSEQFF | TGTGCCAGCAGCGTTTCCGGGACTAGCGGCTCCGAGCAGTTCTTC
14 | TRBD2 | . | TRBJ2-1 | TRBV29-1 | CSVSRAGGPDEQFF | TGCAGCGTCTCGCGAGCGGGGGGGCCGGATGAGCAGTTCTTC
15 | . | . | TRBJ1-6 | TRBV9 | CASSVEVVANSPLHF | TGTGCCAGCAGCGTTGAGGTCGTAGCTAATTCACCCCTCCACTTT
15 | TRBD1 | . | TRBJ2-2 | TRBV30 | CALVSWTGDTGELFF | TGTGCCTTAGTTTCGTGGACAGGGGACACCGGGGAGCTGTTTTTT
14 | . | . | TRBJ2-1 | TRBV2 | CASSEGASDNEQFF | TGTGCCAGCAGTGAAGGCGCTAGCGACAATGAGCAGTTCTTC
16 | TRBD2 | . | TRBJ2-1 | TRBV7-9 | CASSARKRGGLDEQFF | TGTGCCAGCAGCGCCCGCAAGCGGGGGGGCCTCGATGAGCAGTTCTTC
15 | TRBD1 | . | TRBJ1-1 | TRBV5-1 | CASSNADRANTEAFF | TGCGCCAGCAGCAATGCGGACAGGGCGAACACTGAAGCTTTCTTT